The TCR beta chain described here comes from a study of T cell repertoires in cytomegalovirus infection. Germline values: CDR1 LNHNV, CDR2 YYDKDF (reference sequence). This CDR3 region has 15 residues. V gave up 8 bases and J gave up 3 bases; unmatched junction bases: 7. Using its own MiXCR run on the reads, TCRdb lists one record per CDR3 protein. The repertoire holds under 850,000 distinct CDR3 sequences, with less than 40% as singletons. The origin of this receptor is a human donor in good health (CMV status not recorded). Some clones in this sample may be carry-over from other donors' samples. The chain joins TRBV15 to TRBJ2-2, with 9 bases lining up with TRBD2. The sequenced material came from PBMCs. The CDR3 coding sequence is TGTGCCACCGTAGCGGGGGAGAGGGACACCGGGGAGCTGTTTTTT. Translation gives CATVAGERDTGELFF.